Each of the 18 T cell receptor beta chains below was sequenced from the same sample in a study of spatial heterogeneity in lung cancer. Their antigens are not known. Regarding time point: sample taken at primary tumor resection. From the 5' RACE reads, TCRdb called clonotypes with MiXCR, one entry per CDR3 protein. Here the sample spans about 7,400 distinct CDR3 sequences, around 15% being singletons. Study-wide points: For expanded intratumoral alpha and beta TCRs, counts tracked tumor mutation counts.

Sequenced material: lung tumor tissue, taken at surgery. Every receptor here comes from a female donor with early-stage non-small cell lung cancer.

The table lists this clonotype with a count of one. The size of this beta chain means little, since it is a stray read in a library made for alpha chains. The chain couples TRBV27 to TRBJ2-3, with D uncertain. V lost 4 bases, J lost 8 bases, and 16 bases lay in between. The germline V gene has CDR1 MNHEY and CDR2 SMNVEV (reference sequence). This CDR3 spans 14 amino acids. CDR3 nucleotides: TGTGCCAGCAGTTCGGCAACAATAAAGGGTACGCAGTATTTT. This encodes CASSSATIKGTQYF.

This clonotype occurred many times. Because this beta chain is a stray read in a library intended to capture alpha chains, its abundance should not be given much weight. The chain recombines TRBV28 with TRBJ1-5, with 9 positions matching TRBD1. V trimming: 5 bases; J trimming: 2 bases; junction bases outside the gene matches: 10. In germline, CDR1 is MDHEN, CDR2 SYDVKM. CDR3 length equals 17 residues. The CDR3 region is CASSPNRGPVGNQPQHF. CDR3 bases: TGTGCCAGCAGTCCAAACAGGGGGCCTGTTGGCAATCAGCCCCAGCATTTT.

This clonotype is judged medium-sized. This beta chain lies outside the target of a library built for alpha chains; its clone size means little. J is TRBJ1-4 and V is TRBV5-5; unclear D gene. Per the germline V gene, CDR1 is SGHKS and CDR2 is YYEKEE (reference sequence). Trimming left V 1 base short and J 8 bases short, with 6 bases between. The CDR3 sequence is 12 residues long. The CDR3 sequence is CASSLREEKLFF. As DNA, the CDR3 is TGTGCCAGCAGCTTGCGCGAGGAAAAACTGTTTTTT.

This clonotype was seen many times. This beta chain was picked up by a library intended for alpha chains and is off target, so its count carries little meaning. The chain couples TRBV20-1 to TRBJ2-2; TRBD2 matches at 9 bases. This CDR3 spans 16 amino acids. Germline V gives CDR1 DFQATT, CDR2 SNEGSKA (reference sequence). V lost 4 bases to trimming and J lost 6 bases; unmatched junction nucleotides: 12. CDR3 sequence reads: CSAKRRERGAPGELFF. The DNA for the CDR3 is TGCAGTGCTAAAAGACGGGAGCGGGGGGCCCCCGGGGAGCTGTTTTTT.

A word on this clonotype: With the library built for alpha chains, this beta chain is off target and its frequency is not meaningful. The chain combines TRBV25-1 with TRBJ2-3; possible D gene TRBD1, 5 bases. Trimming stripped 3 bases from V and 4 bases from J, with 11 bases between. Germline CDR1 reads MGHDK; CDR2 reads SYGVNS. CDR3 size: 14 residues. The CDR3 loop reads CASSDLGASDTQYF. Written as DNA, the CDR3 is TGTGCCAGCAGTGATCTAGGGGCCTCAGATACGCAGTATTTT.

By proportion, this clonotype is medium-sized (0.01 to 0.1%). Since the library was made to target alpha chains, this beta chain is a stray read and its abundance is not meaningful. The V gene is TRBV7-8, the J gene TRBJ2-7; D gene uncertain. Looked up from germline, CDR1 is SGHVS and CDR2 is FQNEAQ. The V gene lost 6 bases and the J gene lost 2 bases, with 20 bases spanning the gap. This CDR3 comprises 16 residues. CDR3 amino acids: CASRLSPSAGAYEQYF. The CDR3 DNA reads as TGTGCCAGCAGGTTAAGCCCCTCTGCAGGCGCCTACGAGCAGTACTTC.

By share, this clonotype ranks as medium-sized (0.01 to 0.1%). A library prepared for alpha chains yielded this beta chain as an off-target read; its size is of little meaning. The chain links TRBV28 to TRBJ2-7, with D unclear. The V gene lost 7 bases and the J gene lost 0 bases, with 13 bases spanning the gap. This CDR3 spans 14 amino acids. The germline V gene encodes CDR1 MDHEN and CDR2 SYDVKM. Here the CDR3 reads CASTIPGSSYEQYF. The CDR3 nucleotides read TGTGCCAGCACCATCCCCGGATCCTCCTACGAGCAGTACTTC.

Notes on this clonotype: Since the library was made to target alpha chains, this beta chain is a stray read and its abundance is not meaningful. The CDR3 DNA is TGTGCCAGCAGCCAACTTGACAGGAATGCTTTCTTT. It specifies CASSQLDRNAFF. The chain employs TRBV14 and TRBJ1-1; tentative D call: TRBD1 (6 bases). CDR1 is SGHDN and CDR2 is FVKESK in the germline V gene. V was pared by 2 bases and J by 11 bases, with 12 bases between. CDR3 length: 12 amino acids.

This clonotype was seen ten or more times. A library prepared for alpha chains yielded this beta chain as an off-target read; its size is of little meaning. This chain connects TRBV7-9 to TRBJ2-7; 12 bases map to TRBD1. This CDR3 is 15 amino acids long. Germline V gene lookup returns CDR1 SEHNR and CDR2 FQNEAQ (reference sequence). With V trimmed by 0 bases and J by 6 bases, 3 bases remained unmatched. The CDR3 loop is CASSLAGQGASEQYF. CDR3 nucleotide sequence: TGTGCCAGCAGCTTAGCGGGACAGGGGGCAAGCGAGCAGTACTTC.

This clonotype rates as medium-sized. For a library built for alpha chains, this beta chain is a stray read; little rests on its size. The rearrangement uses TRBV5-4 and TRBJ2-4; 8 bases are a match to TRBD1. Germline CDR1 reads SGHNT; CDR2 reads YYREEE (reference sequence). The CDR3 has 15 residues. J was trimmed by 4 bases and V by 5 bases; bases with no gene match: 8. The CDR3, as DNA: TGTGCCAGCAGTTCCCCTCGGACAGGGAAAAACATTCAGTACTTC. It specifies CASSSPRTGKNIQYF.

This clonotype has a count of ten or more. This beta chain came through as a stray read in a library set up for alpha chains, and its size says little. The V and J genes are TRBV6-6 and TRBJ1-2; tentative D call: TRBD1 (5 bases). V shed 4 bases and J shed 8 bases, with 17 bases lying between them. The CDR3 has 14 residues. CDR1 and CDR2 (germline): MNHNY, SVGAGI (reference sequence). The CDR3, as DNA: TGTGCCAGCAGTTCCCCGAATCAGGGTTACGGCTACACCTTC. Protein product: CASSSPNQGYGYTF.

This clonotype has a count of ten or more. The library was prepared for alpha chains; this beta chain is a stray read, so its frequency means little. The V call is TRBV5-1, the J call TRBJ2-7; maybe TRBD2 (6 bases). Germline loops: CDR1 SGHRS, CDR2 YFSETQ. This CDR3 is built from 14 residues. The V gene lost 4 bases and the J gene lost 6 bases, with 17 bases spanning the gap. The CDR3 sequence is CASSVEGLRIEQYF. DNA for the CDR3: TGCGCCAGCAGCGTGGAGGGCCTACGTATCGAGCAGTACTTC.

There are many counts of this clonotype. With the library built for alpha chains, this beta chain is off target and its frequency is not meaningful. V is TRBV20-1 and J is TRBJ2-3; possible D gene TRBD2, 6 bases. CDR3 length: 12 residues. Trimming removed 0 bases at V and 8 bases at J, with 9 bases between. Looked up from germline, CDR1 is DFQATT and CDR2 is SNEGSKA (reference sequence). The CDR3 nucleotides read TGCAGTGCTAGAGAAAAGGGAGGTACGCAGTATTTT. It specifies CSAREKGGTQYF.

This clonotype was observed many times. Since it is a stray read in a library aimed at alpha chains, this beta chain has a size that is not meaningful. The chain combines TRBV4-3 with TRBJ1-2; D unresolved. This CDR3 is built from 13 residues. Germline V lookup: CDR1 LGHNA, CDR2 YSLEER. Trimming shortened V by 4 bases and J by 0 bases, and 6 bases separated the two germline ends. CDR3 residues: CASSPWANYGYTF. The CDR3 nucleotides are TGCGCCAGCAGCCCCTGGGCTAACTATGGCTACACCTTC.

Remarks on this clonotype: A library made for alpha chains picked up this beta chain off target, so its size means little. CDR3 region: CASSPTGENTEAFF. The CDR3 DNA sequence: TGTGCCAGCAGTCCTACAGGGGAAAACACTGAAGCTTTCTTT. The chain uses TRBV6-1 and TRBJ1-1, with 7 bases identical to TRBD1. The CDR3 loop spans 14 amino acids. From germline, CDR1 is MNHNS and CDR2 SASEGT. The ends lost 5 bases at V and 2 bases at J; junction bases unmatched: 5.

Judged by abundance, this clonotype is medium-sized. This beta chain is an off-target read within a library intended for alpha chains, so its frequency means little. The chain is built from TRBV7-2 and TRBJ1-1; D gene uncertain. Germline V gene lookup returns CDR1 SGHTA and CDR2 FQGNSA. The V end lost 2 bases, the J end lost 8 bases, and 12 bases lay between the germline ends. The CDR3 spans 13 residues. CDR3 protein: CASSLMEAAEAFF. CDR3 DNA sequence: TGTGCCAGCAGCTTAATGGAGGCGGCCGAAGCTTTCTTT.

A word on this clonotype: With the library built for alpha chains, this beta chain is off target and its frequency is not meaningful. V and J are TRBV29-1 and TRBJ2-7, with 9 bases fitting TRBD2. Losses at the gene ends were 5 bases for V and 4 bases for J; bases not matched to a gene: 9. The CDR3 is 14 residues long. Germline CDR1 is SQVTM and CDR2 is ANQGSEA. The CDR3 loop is CSVRPTSGPYEQYF. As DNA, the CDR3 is TGCAGCGTTCGCCCGACTAGCGGACCATACGAGCAGTACTTC.

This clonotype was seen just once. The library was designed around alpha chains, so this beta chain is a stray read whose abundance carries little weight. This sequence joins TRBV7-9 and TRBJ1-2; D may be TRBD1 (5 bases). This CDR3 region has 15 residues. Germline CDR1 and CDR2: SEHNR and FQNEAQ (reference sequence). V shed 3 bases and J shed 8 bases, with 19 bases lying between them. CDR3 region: CASSFQNRGGAGYTF. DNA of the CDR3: TGTGCCAGCAGCTTCCAGAACCGGGGAGGGGCAGGCTACACCTTC.